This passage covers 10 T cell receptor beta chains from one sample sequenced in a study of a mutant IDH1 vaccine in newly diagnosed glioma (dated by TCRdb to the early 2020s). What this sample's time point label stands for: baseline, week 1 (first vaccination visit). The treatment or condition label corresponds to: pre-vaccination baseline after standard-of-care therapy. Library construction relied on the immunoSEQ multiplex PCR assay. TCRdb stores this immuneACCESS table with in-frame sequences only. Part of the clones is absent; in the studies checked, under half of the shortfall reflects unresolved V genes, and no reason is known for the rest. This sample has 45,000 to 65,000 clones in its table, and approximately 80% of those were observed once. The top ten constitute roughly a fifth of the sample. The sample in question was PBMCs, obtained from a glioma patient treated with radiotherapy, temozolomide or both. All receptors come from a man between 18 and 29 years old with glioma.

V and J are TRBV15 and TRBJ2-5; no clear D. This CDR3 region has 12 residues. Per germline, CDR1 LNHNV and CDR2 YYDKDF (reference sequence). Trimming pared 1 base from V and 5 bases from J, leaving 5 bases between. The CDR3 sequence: CATSRVTETQYF. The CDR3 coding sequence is TGTGCCACCAGCAGAGTTACGGAGACCCAGTACTTC.

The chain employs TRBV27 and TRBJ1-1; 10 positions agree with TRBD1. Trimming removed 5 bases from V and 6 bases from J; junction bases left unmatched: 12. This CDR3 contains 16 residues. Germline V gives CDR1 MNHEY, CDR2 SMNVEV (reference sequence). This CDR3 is CASSPDRDRGLAEAFF. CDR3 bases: TGTGCCAGCAGTCCCGACCGGGACAGGGGACTTGCTGAAGCTTTCTTT.

The CDR3 here is CAWSAGTGKTPLHF. In nucleotides, the CDR3 is TGTGCCTGGAGTGCCGGGACAGGGAAAACACCCCTCCACTTT. The J gene is TRBJ1-6, the V gene TRBV30, with 9 nucleotides matching TRBD1. The V gene end was trimmed by 1 base and the J gene end by 11 bases; junction bases not matched to a gene: 6. The CDR3 totals 14 residues. The germline V gene has CDR1 GTSNPN and CDR2 SVGIG (reference sequence).

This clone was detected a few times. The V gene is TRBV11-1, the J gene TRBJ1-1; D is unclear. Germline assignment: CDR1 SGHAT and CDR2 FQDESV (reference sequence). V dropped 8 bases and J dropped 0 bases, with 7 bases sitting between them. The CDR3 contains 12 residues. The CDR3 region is CASGWVNTEAFF. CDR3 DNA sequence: TGTGCCAGCGGCTGGGTGAACACTGAAGCTTTCTTT. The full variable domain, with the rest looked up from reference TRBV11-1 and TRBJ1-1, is EAEVAQSPRYKITEKSQAVAFWCDPISGHATLYWYRQILGQGPELLVQFQDESVVDDSQLPKDRFSAERLKGVDSTLKIQPAELGDSAMYLCASGWVNTEAFFGQGTRLTVV.

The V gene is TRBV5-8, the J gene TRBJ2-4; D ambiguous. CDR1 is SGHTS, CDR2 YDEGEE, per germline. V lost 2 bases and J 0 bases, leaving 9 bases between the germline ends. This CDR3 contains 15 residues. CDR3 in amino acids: CASSFRHLAKNIQYF. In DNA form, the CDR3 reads TGTGCCAGCAGCTTCAGACACTTAGCCAAAAACATTCAGTACTTC.

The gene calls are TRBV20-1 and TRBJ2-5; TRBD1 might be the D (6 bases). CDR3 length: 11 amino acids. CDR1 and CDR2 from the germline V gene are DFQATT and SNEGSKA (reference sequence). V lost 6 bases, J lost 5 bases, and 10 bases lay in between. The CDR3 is CSAYRVETQYF. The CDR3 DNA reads TGCAGTGCGTACAGGGTGGAGACCCAGTACTTC.

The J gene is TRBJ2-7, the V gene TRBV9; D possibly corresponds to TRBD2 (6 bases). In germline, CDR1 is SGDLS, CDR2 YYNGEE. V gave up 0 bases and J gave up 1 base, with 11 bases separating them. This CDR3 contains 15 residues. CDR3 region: CASSVGSAGSYEQYF. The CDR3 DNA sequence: TGTGCCAGCAGCGTAGGATCCGCGGGATCCTACGAGCAGTACTTC. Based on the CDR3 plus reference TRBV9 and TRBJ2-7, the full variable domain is DSGVTQTPKHLITATGQRVTLRCSPRSGDLSVYWYQQSLDQGLQFLIQYYNGEERAKGNILERFSAQQFPDLHSELNLSSLELGDSALYFCASSVGSAGSYEQYFGPGTRLTVT.

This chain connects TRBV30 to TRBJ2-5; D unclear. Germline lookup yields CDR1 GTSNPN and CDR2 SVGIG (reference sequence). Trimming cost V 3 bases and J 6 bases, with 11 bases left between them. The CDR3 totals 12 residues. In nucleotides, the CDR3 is TGTGCCTGGAGGGTAGGGCCAAAGACCCAGTACTTC. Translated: CAWRVGPKTQYF.

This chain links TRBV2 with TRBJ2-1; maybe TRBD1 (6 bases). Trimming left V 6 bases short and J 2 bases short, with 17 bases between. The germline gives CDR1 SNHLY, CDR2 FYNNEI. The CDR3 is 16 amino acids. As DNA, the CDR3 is TGTGCCAGCAGCCGACTCGTGGGGGCAACCTACAATGAGCAGTTCTTC. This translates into CASSRLVGATYNEQFF.

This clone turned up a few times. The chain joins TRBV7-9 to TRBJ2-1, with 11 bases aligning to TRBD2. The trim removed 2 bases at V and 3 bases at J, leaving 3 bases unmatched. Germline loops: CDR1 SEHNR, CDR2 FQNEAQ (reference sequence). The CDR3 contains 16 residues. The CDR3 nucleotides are TGTGCCAGCAGCTTACTAGCGGGGGGTTTCTACAATGAGCAGTTCTTC. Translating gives CASSLLAGGFYNEQFF.